This T cell receptor beta chain was recovered during a study of molecular identifiers for immune sequencing clone quantification. The table lists this clonotype with many counts. Germline CDR1 is DFQATT and CDR2 is SNEGSKA (reference sequence). V was pared by 6 bases and J by 7 bases, with 16 bases between. CDR3 length equals 12 residues. TCRdb recomputed calls from the PCR reads with MiXCR, one row per CDR3 protein. The repertoire holds 80,000 to 100,000 distinct CDR3 sequences, with approximately 25% as singletons. The source is a human donor in good health. Some libraries in this study had Jurkat cell RNA spiked in. This chain links TRBV20-1 with TRBJ2-7; either TRBD1 or TRBD2 may fit D (5 bases each). Material: naive CD8+ T cells from blood, with Jurkat cell RNA spiked in. The sample's subset: FACS-sorted CD8+CD4-CCR7+CD45RA+ naive T cells. CDR3 DNA sequence: TGCAGTGCCTGGGGACCCTCCTGGGAGCAGTACTTC. Translated: CSAWGPSWEQYF.